This entry lists 20 T cell receptor beta chains sequenced from one sample in a study of blood T cell repertoires in COVID-19. TCRdb's copy holds only in-frame clones and misses some; the assay was immunoSEQ multiplex PCR. Of approximately 99,000 clones listed, 88% are singletons. The sample comprised peripheral blood. The receptors were gathered from a human donor in a cohort sampled during active COVID-19.

The chain carries TRBV9 and TRBJ2-7; 12 nucleotides align to TRBD1. The length of the CDR3 is 14 residues. V gave up 5 bases and J gave up 6 bases; unmatched junction bases: 6. Germline assignment: CDR1 SGDLS and CDR2 YYNGEE. CDR3 protein: CASRPGQGASEQYF. CDR3 DNA: TGTGCCAGCAGGCCGGGACAGGGGGCTTCCGAGCAGTACTTC.

The chain recombines TRBV2 with TRBJ2-5, with D possibly TRBD2 on 6 matching bases. Germline lookup yields CDR1 SNHLY and CDR2 FYNNEI. V was pared by 6 bases and J by 3 bases, with 20 bases between. The CDR3 totals 16 residues. CDR3 coding DNA: TGTGCCAGCAGCGACCCACTAGCCTTGGAGGAAGAGACCCAGTACTTC. Its protein is CASSDPLALEEETQYF.

The chain uses TRBV15 and TRBJ2-3, with TRBD1 matching over 10 bases. CDR1 and CDR2 from the germline V gene are LNHNV and YYDKDF (reference sequence). CDR3 length equals 16 residues. V shed 1 base, J shed 1 base, and the junction held 2 bases outside the gene matches. CDR3 region: CATSRGGQGGTDTQYF. CDR3 nucleotides: TGTGCCACCAGCAGAGGCGGACAGGGGGGCACAGATACGCAGTATTTT.

The chain links TRBV10-3 to TRBJ1-4, with 10 positions matching TRBD1. The CDR3 is 17 residues long. V trimming: 8 bases; J trimming: 0 bases; junction bases outside the gene matches: 9. Germline lookup yields CDR1 ENHRY and CDR2 SYGVKD. The CDR3 protein is CAILNGTGDSTNEKLFF. The CDR3 DNA reads as TGTGCCATCTTGAACGGGACAGGGGATTCAACTAATGAAAAACTGTTTTTT.

This chain uses TRBV27 with TRBJ2-4; D is possibly TRBD2 (6 bases). V was shortened by 5 bases and J by 2 bases, with 13 bases between the two germline ends. The CDR3 runs 15 residues. Germline V gene sequence: CDR1 MNHEY, CDR2 SMNVEV (reference sequence). For the CDR3, the DNA is TGTGCCAGCAGTGCGCGCCGGGAGCCCAAAAACATTCAGTACTTC. The encoded protein is CASSARREPKNIQYF.

This clone showed up just once. The chain carries TRBV10-3 and TRBJ2-3; D is perhaps TRBD2 (5 bases). Between the trimmed V and J ends, which lost 11 bases and 2 bases, there was a span of 11 bases. The CDR3 is made up of 12 amino acids. Germline V lookup: CDR1 ENHRY, CDR2 SYGVKD. The CDR3: CASGVDTDTQYF. Written as DNA, the CDR3 is TGTGCCTCCGGGGTAGACACAGATACGCAGTATTTT.

This clone came up once. V gene TRBV23-1 combines with J gene TRBJ1-4; tentatively, D is TRBD1 (6 bases). TRBV23-1 is annotated as an ORF whose role is uncertain. Trimming cost V 0 bases and J 3 bases, with 17 bases left between them. The CDR3 sequence is 18 residues long. The CDR3 spells CASSQSDRQSGSNEKLFF. CDR3 nucleotides: TGCGCCAGCAGTCAATCCGACAGGCAATCAGGGTCTAATGAAAAACTGTTTTTT.

The V call is TRBV9, the J call TRBJ2-7; TRBD1 aligns across 8 bases. The V and J ends lost 3 bases and 2 bases, in that order; junction bases with no gene match: 7. Germline V gene sequence: CDR1 SGDLS, CDR2 YYNGEE. The CDR3 loop spans 15 amino acids. The CDR3 DNA reads TGTGCCAGCAGCGCCCTCGGGACAGGCCCCTACGAGCAGTACTTC. Protein: CASSALGTGPYEQYF.

CDR3 nucleotide sequence: TGTGCCAGCTCACCACCGGTCAGGGGAGGGTCCATGAACACTGAAGCTTTCTTT. This gives the protein CASSPPVRGGSMNTEAFF. The rearrangement uses TRBV18 and TRBJ1-1, with D maybe TRBD1 (6 bases). Trimming took off 0 bases at V and 0 bases at J, with 17 bases between the two ends. CDR3 length: 18 residues. Germline CDR1 KGHSH, CDR2 LQKENI. The full variable domain, with the rest looked up from reference TRBV18 and TRBJ1-1, is NAGVMQNPRHLVRRRGQEARLRCSPMKGHSHVYWYRQLPEEGLKFMVYLQKENIIDESGMPKERFSAEFPKEGPSILRIQQVVRGDSAAYFCASSPPVRGGSMNTEAFFGQGTRLTVV.

This rearrangement joins TRBV19 to TRBJ2-2; TRBD2 matches at 8 bases. This CDR3 is 16 amino acids long. J gave up 4 bases and V 7 bases, and 11 bases lay outside the gene matches. The germline V gene has CDR1 LNHDA and CDR2 SQIVND (reference sequence). In nucleotides, the CDR3 is TGTGCCAGTATACACCGGGAGGGCGTGGGCACCGGGGAGCTGTTTTTT. Protein sequence: CASIHREGVGTGELFF.

The rearrangement joins TRBV4-1 to TRBJ2-1; 10 bases are a match to TRBD2. The CDR3 consists of 17 residues. Trimming took 1 base from V and 5 from J; bases not matched to a gene: 8. Germline V gives CDR1 MGHRA, CDR2 YSYEKL. CDR3 sequence (DNA): TGCGCCAGCAGCCAAGGTCTAGCGGGAGTATTAGACAATGAGCAGTTCTTC. Its protein product is CASSQGLAGVLDNEQFF.

This chain links TRBV2 with TRBJ2-3; possible D gene TRBD1, 6 bases. Trimming left V 3 bases short and J 0 bases short, with 13 bases between. CDR1 SNHLY and CDR2 FYNNEI come from the germline V gene. This CDR3 contains 16 residues. CDR3 loop: CASSDDRISSTDTQYF. The DNA of the CDR3 is TGTGCCAGCAGTGATGACAGGATCTCTAGCACAGATACGCAGTATTTT.

V gene TRBV15 combines with J gene TRBJ1-5; TRBD1 aligns across 9 bases. This CDR3 region has 15 residues. Per germline, CDR1 LNHNV and CDR2 YYDKDF (reference sequence). V shed 2 bases, J shed 4 bases, and the junction held 3 bases outside the gene matches. CDR3 loop: CATSRSGQGNQPQHF. CDR3 nucleotides: TGTGCCACCAGCAGATCCGGACAGGGGAATCAGCCCCAGCATTTT.

This clone has just one count. The rearrangement uses TRBV7-9 and TRBJ1-2, with TRBD1 matching over 7 bases. The V gene's germline CDR1 is SEHNR and CDR2 FQNEAQ (reference sequence). Trimming took 6 bases from V and 8 from J; bases not matched to a gene: 12. The CDR3 runs 14 residues. The CDR3 sequence: CASRPYVDRDGYTF. CDR3 in DNA: TGTGCCAGCAGACCCTACGTAGACAGGGACGGCTACACCTTC.

The chain combines TRBV7-6 with TRBJ2-1, with D possibly TRBD1 on 5 matching bases. Germline values: CDR1 SGHVS, CDR2 FNYEAQ. Trimming took off 4 bases at V and 0 bases at J, with 16 bases between the two ends. The CDR3 spans 17 residues. The CDR3 reads CASSYSLDIDSYNEQFF. CDR3 nucleotides: TGTGCCAGCAGCTATAGCCTGGACATCGACTCCTACAATGAGCAGTTCTTC.

V gene TRBV2 combines with J gene TRBJ2-5; the match to TRBD2 covers 11 bases. This CDR3 comprises 15 residues. Looked up from germline, CDR1 is SNHLY and CDR2 is FYNNEI. J lost 1 base, V lost 6 bases, and 4 bases had no gene match. Written as DNA, the CDR3 is TGTGCCAGCAGGGCGGGACTAGCGGCCCAAGAGACCCAGTACTTC. This gives the protein CASRAGLAAQETQYF.

This rearrangement joins TRBV6-5 to TRBJ1-4; D is perhaps TRBD1 (6 bases). The CDR3 length is 14 residues. V dropped 5 bases and J dropped 6 bases, with 13 bases sitting between them. Germline CDR1 reads MNHEY; CDR2 reads SVGAGI. The CDR3 loop is CASSLTGWDEKLFF. CDR3 nucleotides: TGTGCCAGCAGTCTTACAGGGTGGGATGAAAAACTGTTTTTT.

In DNA, the CDR3 is TGTGCCAGCAGTGAAAATCGGCAGGGAGGACGCTACACCTTC. Translating it yields CASSENRQGGRYTF. The V gene is TRBV2, the J gene TRBJ1-2, with D perhaps TRBD1 (5 bases). The CDR3 contains 14 residues. V lost 2 bases, J lost 9 bases, and 16 bases lay in between. Looked up from germline, CDR1 is SNHLY and CDR2 is FYNNEI. Based on the CDR3 plus reference TRBV2 and TRBJ1-2, the full variable domain is EPEVTQTPSHQVTQMGQEVILRCVPISNHLYFYWYRQILGQKVEFLVSFYNNEISEKSEIFDDQFSVERPDGSNFTLKIRSTKLEDSAMYFCASSENRQGGRYTFGSGTRLTVV.

V is TRBV5-6 and J is TRBJ2-3; no clear D. The CDR3 contains 15 residues. CDR1 and CDR2 from the germline V gene are SGHDT and YYEEEE. V gave up 0 bases and J gave up 4 bases, with 12 bases separating them. The CDR3 nucleotides are TGTGCCAGCAGCTTGGCTCTTAGTCCCCCAGATACGCAGTATTTT. Translated: CASSLALSPPDTQYF.

The J gene is TRBJ2-1, the V gene TRBV5-1; no reliable D call. V lost 0 bases to trimming and J lost 1 base, with 8 bases between them. The CDR3 is 15 residues long. The germline V gene encodes CDR1 SGHRS and CDR2 YFSETQ. The CDR3 bases are TGCGCCAGCAGCTTGGACGGTCGGTCCTACAATGAGCAGTTCTTC. Amino acid sequence: CASSLDGRSYNEQFF. Full variable domain (rest looked up from reference TRBV5-1 and TRBJ2-1): KAGVTQTPRYLIKTRGQQVTLSCSPISGHRSVSWYQQTPGQGLQFLFEYFSETQRNKGNFPGRFSGRQFSNSRSEMNVSTLELGDSALYLCASSLDGRSYNEQFFGPGTRLTVL.